This TCR beta chain was sequenced for a study of blood T cell repertoires in COVID-19. The overall study: The origin of the acute and convalescent COVID-19 samples was the United States, Italy and Spain. Sample material is recorded as cDNA or gDNA derived from T cells, B-cell-depleted T cells, or PBMCs.

Cohorts were assigned according to the clinical history that participants reported. CDR3 size: 17 residues. Germline values: CDR1 SGHVS, CDR2 FNYEAQ. Trimming took 5 bases from V and 0 from J, leaving 14 bases between them. The table came from immunoSEQ multiplex PCR; TCRdb's copy has only in-frame clones and leaves some out. The profile covers some 190,000 clones, with 80% appearing a single time and roughly 4.5% taken by the ten largest. Sample: PBMCs or T cells enriched from blood (not recorded which). The gene calls are TRBV7-6 and TRBJ2-6; a possible D gene is TRBD1 (6 bases). The origin of this receptor is a young man with acute COVID-19. CDR3 sequence: CASSPGTLLSGANVLTF. DNA for the CDR3: TGTGCCAGCAGCCCCGGGACACTTCTCTCTGGGGCCAACGTCCTGACTTTC.